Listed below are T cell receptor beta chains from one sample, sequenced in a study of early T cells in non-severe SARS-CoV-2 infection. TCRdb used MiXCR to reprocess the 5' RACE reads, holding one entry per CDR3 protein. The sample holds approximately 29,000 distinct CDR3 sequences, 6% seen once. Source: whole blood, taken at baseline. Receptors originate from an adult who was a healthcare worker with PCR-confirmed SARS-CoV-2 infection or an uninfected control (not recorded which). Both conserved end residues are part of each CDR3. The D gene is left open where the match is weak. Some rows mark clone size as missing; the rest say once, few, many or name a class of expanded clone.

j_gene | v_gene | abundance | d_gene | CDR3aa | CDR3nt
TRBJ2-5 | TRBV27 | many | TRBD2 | CASSSTSGRQETQYF | TGTGCCAGCAGTTCTACTAGCGGGAGGCAAGAGACCCAGTACTTC
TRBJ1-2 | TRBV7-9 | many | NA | CASSRGSRHYGYTF | TGTGCCAGCTCGCGAGGGAGTCGCCACTATGGCTACACCTTC
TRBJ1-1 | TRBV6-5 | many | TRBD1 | CASSYSTGTGGTEAFF | TGTGCCAGCAGTTACTCGACAGGGACAGGGGGCACTGAAGCTTTCTTT
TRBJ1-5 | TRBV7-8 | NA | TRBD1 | CASSSRTGYQPQHF | TGTGCCAGCAGCTCCCGGACAGGGTATCAGCCCCAGCATTTT
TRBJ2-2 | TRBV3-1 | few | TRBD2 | CASHSGRDTGELFF | TGTGCCAGCCACAGCGGGAGGGACACCGGGGAGCTGTTTTTT
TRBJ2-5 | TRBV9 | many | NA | CASSAPSETQYF | TGTGCCAGCAGCGCCCCCTCTGAGACCCAGTACTTC
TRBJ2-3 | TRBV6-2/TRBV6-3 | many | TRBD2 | CASRPPGRADTQYF | TGTGCCAGCAGGCCTCCCGGGAGGGCAGATACGCAGTATTTT
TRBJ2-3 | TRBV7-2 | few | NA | CASSLGTGGAADTQYF | TGTGCCAGCAGCTTAGGGACGGGCGGGGCGGCAGATACGCAGTATTTT
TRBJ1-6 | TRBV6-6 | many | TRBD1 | CASSYPTGAPYNSPLHF | TGTGCCAGCAGTTACCCGACAGGGGCACCCTATAATTCACCCCTCCACTTT
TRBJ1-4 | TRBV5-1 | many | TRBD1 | CASSSDRDPEKLFF | TGCGCCAGCAGCTCGGACAGGGACCCTGAAAAACTGTTTTTT
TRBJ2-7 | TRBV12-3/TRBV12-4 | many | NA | CASSLFQGSYEQYF | TGTGCCAGCAGTTTATTTCAGGGGTCCTACGAGCAGTACTTC
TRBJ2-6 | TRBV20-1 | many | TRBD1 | CSAPRDRASSGANVLTF | TGCAGTGCTCCCCGAGACAGGGCCAGCTCTGGGGCCAACGTCCTGACTTTC
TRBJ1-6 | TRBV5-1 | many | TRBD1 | CASSSTGVEGNSPLHF | TGCGCCAGCAGCTCGACAGGGGTGGAGGGAAATTCACCCCTCCACTTT
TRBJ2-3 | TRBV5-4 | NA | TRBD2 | CASSLVGTSGYRTDTQYF | TGTGCCAGCAGCTTGGTTGGGACTAGCGGTTACCGCACAGATACGCAGTATTTT
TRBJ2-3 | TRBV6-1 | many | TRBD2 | CASRSGLAGDSDTQYF | TGTGCCAGCAGGAGCGGGCTAGCGGGAGACTCAGATACGCAGTATTTT
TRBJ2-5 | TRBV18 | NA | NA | CASSPAVQETQYF | TGTGCCAGCTCACCCGCAGTTCAAGAGACCCAGTACTTC
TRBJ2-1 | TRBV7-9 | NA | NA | CASTPQGTYNEQFF | TGTGCCAGCACCCCGCAGGGGACCTACAATGAGCAGTTCTTC
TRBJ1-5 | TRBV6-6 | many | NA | CASSFPGGNSNQPQHF | TGTGCCAGCAGTTTCCCGGGGGGGAATAGCAATCAGCCCCAGCATTTT
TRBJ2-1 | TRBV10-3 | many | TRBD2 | CAISERYLTSARNEQFF | TGTGCCATCAGTGAGAGGTATTTGACTAGCGCTAGAAATGAGCAGTTCTTC
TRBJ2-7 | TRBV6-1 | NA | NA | CASSENRNYEQYF | TGTGCCAGCAGTGAAAACAGAAACTACGAGCAGTACTTC
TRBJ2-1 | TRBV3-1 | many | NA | CASRGAQNEQFF | TGTGCCAGCAGGGGGGCCCAAAATGAGCAGTTCTTC
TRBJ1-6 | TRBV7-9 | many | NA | CASSLGDEPSPLHF | TGTGCCAGCAGCTTAGGGGACGAACCTTCACCCCTCCACTTT
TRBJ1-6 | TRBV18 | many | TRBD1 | CASSPTGEIVNSPLHF | TGTGCCAGCTCCCCGACAGGGGAGATCGTTAATTCACCCCTCCACTTT
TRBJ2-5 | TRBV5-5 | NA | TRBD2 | CASSLTVMGGTETQYF | TGTGCCAGCAGCTTGACGGTTATGGGAGGGACAGAGACCCAGTACTTC
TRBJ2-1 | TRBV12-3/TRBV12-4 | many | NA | CASSLRLGPSQFF | TGTGCCAGCAGTTTAAGGTTAGGACCCTCACAGTTCTTC